This T cell receptor (beta chain) was sequenced during a study of cytomegalovirus exposure and HLA in healthy donors. This clone appeared a single time. The study ran its PCR with 60 Vbeta and 13 Jbeta primers. Libraries were prepared by immunoSEQ multiplex PCR; TCRdb keeps only in-frame clonotypes and omits some of them. The top ten clones hold more than 1.5% of a sample with about 180,000 clones, 82% of them seen once. The V gene's germline CDR1 is SGHTA and CDR2 FQGTGA. After removal of 8 bases from V and 5 bases from J, the junction contained 7 bases not matched to a gene. This CDR3 is 14 amino acids long.

Sequenced sample: PBMCs. The chain recombines TRBV7-3 with TRBJ2-5; TRBD2 agrees at 11 bases. The receptor comes from a middle-aged man in good health and CMV-seronegative. DNA for the CDR3: TGTGCCAGCGCTATAGCGGGGGGGCCTGAGACCCAGTACTTC. Its translation: CASAIAGGPETQYF.